Given below is one T cell receptor beta chain in context. Its specificity is not known. The data stem from a study of blood T cells in healthy people across ages. Study-wide results and caveats: Whereas aged donors had fewer naive CD4+ cells, long-lived donors had more of them and higher diversity.

Together with a sample-barcoded 5' primer, a J-beta primer mix was included in a second PCR lasting about 7 to 11 cycles. Each CDR3 protein gets one entry after TCRdb re-called the 5' RACE reads with MiXCR. Of around 1.7 million distinct CDR3 sequences detected, about 28% appear once; the ten largest clones hold less than 9.5%. Looked up from germline, CDR1 is KGHSH and CDR2 is LQKENI. There are 16 residues in the CDR3. V dropped 0 bases and J dropped 3; count of bases not matched to a gene: 7. The receptor's source is a woman in her twenties or thirties in good health. Input material: blood. The chain recombines TRBV18 with TRBJ2-7; 8 bases match TRBD2. The CDR3 sequence is CASSPPAGGRDYEQYF. CDR3 coding DNA: TGTGCCAGCTCACCACCGGCGGGAGGTAGGGACTACGAGCAGTACTTC.